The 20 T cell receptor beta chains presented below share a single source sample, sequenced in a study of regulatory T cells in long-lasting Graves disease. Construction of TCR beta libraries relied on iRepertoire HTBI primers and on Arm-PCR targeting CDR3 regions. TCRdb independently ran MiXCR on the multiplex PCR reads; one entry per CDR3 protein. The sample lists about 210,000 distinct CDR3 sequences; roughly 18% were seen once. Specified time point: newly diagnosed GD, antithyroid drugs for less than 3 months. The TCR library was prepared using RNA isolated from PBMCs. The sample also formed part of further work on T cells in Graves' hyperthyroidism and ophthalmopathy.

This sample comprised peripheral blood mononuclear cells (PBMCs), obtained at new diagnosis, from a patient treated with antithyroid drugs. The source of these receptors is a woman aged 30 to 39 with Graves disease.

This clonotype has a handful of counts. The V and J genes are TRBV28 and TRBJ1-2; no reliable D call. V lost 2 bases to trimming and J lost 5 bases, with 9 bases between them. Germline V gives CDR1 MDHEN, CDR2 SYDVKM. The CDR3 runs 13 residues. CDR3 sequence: CASSLEQPYGYTF. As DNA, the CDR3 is TGTGCCAGCAGTTTAGAACAGCCTTATGGCTACACCTTC.

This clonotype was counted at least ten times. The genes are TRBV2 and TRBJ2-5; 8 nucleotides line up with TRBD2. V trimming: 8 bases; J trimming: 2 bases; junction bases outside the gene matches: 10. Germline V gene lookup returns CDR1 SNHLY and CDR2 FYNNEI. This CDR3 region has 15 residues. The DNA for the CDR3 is TGTGCCAGCGCCTTTTCTAGCGGGTCTCAAGAGACCCAGTACTTC. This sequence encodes CASAFSSGSQETQYF.

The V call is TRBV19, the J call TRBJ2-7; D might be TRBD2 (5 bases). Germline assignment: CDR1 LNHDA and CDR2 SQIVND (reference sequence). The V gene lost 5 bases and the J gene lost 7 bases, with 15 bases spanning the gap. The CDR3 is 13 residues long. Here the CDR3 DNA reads TGTGCCAGTAGTTCCCGCTCCCGGGGAGAGCAGTACTTC. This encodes CASSSRSRGEQYF.

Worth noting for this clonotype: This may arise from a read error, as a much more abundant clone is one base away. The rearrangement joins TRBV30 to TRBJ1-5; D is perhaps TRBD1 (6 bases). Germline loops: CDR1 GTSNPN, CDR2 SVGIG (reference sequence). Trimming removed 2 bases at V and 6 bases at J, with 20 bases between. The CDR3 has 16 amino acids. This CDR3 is CAWSLPLRGAGQPQHF. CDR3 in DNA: TGTGCCTGGAGTCTCCCCTTAAGGGGGGCCGGTCAGCCCCAGCATTTT.

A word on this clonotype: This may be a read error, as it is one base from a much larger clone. The CDR3 sequence: CASSSWSGTDNEQIF. The DNA for the CDR3 is TGTGCCAGCAGCTCATGGTCCGGGACGGACAATGAGCAGATCTTC. The J gene is TRBJ2-1, the V gene TRBV7-9; either TRBD1 or TRBD2 may fit D (5 bases each). CDR1 and CDR2 from the germline V gene are SEHNR and FQNEAQ (reference sequence). CDR3 length: 15 residues.

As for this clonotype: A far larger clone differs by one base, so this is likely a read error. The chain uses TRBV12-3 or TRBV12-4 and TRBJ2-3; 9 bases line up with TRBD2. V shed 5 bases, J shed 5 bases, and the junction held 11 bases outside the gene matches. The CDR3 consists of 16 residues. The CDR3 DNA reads TGTGCCAGCAGTGAAGGTCAGGGACTAGCTATAGATACGCAGTATTTT. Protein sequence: CASSEGQGLAIDTQYF.

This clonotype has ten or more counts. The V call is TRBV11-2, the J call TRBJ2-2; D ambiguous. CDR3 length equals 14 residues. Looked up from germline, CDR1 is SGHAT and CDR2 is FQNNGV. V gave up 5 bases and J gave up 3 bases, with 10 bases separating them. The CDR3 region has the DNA TGTGCCAGCAGCCGAGACATATACACCGGGGAGCTGTTTTTT. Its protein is CASSRDIYTGELFF.

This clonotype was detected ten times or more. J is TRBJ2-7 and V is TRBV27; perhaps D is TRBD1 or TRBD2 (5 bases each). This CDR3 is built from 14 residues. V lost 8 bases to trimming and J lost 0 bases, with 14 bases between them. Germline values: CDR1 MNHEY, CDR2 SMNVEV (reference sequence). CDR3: CASPQRDLSYEQYF. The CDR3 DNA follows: TGTGCCAGCCCGCAAAGGGACCTCTCCTACGAGCAGTACTTC.

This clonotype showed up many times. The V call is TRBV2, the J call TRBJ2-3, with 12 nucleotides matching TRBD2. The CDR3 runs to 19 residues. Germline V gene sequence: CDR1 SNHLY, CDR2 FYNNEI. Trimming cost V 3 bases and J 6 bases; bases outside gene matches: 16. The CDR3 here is CASSDGPSGRAGETDTQYF. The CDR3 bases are TGTGCCAGCAGTGACGGTCCTAGCGGGAGGGCTGGGGAGACGGATACGCAGTATTTT.

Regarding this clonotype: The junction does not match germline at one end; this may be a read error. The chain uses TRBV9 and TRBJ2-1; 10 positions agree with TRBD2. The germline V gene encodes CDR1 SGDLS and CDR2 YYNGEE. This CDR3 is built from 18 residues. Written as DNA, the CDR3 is TGTGCAAGCATCCCTAGCGGGGGTTTCGGCGACTCCTACAATGAGCAGTTCTTC. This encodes CASIPSGGFGDSYNEQFF.

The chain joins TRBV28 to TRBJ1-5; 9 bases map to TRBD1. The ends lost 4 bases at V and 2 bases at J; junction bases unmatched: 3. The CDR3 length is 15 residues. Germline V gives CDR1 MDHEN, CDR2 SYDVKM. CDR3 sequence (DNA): TGTGCCAGCAGTTCATGGACAGGGGGCAATCAGCCCCAGCATTTT. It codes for CASSSWTGGNQPQHF.

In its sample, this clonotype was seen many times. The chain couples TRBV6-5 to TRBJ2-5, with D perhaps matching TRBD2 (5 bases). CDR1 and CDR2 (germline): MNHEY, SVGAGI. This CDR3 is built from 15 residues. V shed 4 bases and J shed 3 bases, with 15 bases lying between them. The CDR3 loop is CASSFQNHGKETQYF. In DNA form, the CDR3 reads TGTGCCAGCAGTTTTCAGAACCACGGGAAAGAGACCCAGTACTTC.

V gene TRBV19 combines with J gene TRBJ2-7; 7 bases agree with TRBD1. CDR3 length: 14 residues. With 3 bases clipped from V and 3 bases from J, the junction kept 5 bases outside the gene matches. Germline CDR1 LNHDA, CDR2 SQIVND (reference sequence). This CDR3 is CASSMGQRYYEQYF. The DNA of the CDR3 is TGTGCCAGTAGTATGGGACAGAGATACTACGAGCAGTACTTC.

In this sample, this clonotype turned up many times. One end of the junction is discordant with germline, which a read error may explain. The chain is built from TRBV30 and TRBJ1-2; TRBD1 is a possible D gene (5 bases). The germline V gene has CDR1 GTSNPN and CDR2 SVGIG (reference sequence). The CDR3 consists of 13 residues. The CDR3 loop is CARRRGIDYGYTF. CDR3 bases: TGTGCCCGGAGGCGGGGCATAGACTATGGCTACACCTTC.

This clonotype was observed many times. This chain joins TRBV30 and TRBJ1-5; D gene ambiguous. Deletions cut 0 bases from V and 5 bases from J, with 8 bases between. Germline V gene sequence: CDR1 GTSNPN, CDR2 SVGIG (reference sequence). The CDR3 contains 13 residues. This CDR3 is CAWSVGGDQPQHF. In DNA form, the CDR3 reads TGTGCCTGGAGTGTAGGCGGAGATCAGCCCCAGCATTTT. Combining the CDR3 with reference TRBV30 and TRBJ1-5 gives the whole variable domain SQTIHQWPATLVQPVGSPLSLECTVEGTSNPNLYWYRQAAGRGLQLLFYSVGIGQISSEVPQNLSASRPQDRQFILSSKKLLLSDSGFYLCAWSVGGDQPQHFGDGTRLSIL.

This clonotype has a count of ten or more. The CDR3 spells CASSRLAGGSTDTQYF. The CDR3 DNA sequence: TGTGCCAGCAGTCGACTAGCGGGGGGCAGCACAGATACGCAGTATTTT. The chain recombines TRBV19 with TRBJ2-3; 13 bases are a match to TRBD2. The junction had 6 bases not matched to a gene; V was cut back by 9 bases and J by 0 bases. Germline V gene sequence: CDR1 LNHDA, CDR2 SQIVND (reference sequence). The CDR3 has 16 residues.

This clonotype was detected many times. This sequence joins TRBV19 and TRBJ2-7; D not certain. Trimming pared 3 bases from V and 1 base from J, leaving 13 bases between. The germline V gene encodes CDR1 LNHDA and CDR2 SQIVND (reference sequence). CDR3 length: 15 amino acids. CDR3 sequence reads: CASSISRRSSYEQYF. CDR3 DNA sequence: TGTGCCAGTAGTATTTCGAGGAGATCATCCTACGAGCAGTACTTC.

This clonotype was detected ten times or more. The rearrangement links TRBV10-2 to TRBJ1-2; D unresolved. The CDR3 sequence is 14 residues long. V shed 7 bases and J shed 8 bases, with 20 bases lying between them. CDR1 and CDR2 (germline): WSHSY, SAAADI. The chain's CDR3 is CASTPTVSSPGYTF. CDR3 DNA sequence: TGCGCCAGCACCCCAACAGTATCCAGTCCAGGCTACACCTTC.

CDR3 nucleotides: TGTGCCAGCAGCCTCCGGGACAGGGGAGGCAATGAGCAGTTCTTC. Translation gives CASSLRDRGGNEQFF. The chain links TRBV12-3 or TRBV12-4 to TRBJ2-1, with 10 nucleotides matching TRBD1. J gave up 6 bases and V 6 bases, and 8 bases lay outside the gene matches. CDR3 length: 15 amino acids.

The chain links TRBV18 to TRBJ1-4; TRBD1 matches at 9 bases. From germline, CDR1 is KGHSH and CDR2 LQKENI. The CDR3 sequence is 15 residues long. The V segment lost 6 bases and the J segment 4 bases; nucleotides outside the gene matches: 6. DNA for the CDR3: TGTGCCAGCTCCCTGGACAGGGGCCTTAATGAAAAACTGTTTTTT. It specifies CASSLDRGLNEKLFF.